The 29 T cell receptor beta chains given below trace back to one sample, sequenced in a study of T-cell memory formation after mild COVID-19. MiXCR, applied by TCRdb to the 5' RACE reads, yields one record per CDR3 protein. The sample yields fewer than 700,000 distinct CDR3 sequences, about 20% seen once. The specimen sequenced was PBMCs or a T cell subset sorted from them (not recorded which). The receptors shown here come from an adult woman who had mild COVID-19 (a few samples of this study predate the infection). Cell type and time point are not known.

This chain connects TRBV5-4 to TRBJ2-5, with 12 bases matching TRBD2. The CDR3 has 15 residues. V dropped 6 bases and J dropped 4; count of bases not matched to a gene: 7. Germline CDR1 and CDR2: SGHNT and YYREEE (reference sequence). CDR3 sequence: CASTYPGLAGETQYF. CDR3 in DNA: TGTGCCAGCACCTATCCGGGACTAGCGGGAGAGACCCAGTACTTC.

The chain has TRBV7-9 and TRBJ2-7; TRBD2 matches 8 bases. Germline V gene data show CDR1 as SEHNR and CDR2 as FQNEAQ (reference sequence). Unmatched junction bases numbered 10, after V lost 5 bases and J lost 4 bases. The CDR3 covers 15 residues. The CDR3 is CASSPPAGETYEQYF. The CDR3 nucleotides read TGTGCCAGCAGCCCCCCAGCGGGAGAAACGTACGAGCAGTACTTC.

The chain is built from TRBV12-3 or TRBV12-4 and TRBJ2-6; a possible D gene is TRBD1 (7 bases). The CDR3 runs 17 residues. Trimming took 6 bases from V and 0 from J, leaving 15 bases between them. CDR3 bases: TGTGCCAGCAGGCGGGACAGCACGACCTCTGGGGCCAACGTCCTGACTTTC. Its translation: CASRRDSTTSGANVLTF.

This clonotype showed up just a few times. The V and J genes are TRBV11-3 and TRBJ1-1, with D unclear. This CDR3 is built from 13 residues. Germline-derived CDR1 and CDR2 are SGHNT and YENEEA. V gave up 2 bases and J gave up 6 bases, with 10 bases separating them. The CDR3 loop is CASSLTVVAEAFF. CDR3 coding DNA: TGTGCCAGCAGCTTAACGGTTGTGGCTGAAGCTTTCTTT.

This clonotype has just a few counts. CDR3 coding DNA: TGTGCCAGCAGCTTAGTTGAGGCAGGACAGCCCCAGCATTTT. Its protein is CASSLVEAGQPQHF. V usage is TRBV7-2 and J usage is TRBJ1-5, with D hard to call. V lost 1 base and J 7 bases, leaving 11 bases between the germline ends. Germline CDR1 is SGHTA and CDR2 is FQGNSA. CDR3 length: 14 amino acids.

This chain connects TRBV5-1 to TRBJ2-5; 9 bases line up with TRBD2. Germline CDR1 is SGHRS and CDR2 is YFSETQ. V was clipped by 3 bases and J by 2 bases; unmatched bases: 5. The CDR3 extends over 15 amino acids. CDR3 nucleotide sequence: TGCGCCAGCAGCTCTCTTAGCGGGGGACAAGAGACCCAGTACTTC. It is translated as CASSSLSGGQETQYF.

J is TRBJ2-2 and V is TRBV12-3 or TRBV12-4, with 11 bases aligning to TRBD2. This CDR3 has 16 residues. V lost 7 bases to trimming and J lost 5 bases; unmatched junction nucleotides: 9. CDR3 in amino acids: CASTPVSGGATGELFF. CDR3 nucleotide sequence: TGTGCCAGCACCCCCGTTAGCGGGGGGGCTACCGGGGAGCTGTTTTTT.

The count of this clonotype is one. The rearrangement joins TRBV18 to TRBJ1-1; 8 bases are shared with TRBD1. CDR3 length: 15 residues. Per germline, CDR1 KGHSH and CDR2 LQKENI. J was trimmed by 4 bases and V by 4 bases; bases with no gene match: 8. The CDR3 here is CASSLSTGAVTEAFF. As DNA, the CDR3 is TGTGCCAGCTCACTATCGACAGGGGCTGTCACTGAAGCTTTCTTT.

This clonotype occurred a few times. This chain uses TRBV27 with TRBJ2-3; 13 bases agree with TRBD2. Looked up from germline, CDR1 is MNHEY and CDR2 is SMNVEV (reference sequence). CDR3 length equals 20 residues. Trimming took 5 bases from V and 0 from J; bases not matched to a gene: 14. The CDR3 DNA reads TGTGCCAGCAGTCTCACGCGGACTAGCGGGAGCCCCTTCAGCACAGATACGCAGTATTTT. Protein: CASSLTRTSGSPFSTDTQYF.

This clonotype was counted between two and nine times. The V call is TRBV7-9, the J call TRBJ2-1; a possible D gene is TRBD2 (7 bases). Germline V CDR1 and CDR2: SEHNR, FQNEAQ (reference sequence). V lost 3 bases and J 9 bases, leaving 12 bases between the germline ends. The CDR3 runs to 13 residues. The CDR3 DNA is TGTGCCAGCAGCTTCGGGGGCGGGAGTGAGCAGTTCTTC. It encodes CASSFGGGSEQFF.

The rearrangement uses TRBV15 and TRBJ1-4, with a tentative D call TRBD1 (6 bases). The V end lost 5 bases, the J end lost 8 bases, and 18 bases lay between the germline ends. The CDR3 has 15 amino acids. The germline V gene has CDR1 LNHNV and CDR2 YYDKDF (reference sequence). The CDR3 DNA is TGTGCCACCAGCGTACTCGGGACAACTAGGGAAAAACTGTTTTTT. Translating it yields CATSVLGTTREKLFF. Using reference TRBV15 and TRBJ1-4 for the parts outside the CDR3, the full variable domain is DAMVIQNPRYQVTQFGKPVTLSCSQTLNHNVMYWYQQKSSQAPKLLFHYYDKDFNNEADTPDNFQSRRPNTSFCFLDIRSPGLGDTAMYLCATSVLGTTREKLFFGSGTQLSVL.

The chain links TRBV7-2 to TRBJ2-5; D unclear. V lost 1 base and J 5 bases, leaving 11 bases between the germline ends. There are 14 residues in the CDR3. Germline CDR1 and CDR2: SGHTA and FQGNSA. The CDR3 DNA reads TGTGCCAGCAGCTTAGGCGCAGTTTCGGAGACCCAGTACTTC. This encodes CASSLGAVSETQYF.

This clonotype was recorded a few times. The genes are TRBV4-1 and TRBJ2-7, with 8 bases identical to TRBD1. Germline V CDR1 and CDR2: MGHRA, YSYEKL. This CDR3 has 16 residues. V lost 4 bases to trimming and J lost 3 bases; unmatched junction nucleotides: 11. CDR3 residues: CASSLDAGQANYEQYF. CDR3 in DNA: TGCGCCAGCAGCCTAGACGCGGGACAGGCTAACTACGAGCAGTACTTC.

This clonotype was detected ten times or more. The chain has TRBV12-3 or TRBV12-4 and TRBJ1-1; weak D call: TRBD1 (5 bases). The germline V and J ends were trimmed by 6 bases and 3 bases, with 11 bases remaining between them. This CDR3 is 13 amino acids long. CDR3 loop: CASSLSGDTEAFF. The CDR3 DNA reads TGTGCCAGCAGCTTATCGGGGGACACTGAAGCTTTCTTT.

CDR3 in amino acids: CASSSVASGNTIYF. In DNA form, the CDR3 reads TGTGCCAGCAGTTCAGTAGCGTCCGGAAACACCATATATTTT. The chain is built from TRBV2 and TRBJ1-3; D is undetermined. CDR3 length: 14 amino acids. The V gene lost 5 bases and the J gene lost 4 bases, with 12 bases spanning the gap. Germline CDR1 reads SNHLY; CDR2 reads FYNNEI.

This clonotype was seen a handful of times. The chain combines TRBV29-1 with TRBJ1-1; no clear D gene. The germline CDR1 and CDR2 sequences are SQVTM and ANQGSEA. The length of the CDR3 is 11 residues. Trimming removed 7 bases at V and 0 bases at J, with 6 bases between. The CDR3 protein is CSGALNTEAFF. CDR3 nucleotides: TGCAGCGGGGCTTTGAACACTGAAGCTTTCTTT. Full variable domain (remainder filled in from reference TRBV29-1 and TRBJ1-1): SAVISQKPSRDICQRGTSLTIQCQVDSQVTMMFWYRQQPGQSLTLIATANQGSEATYESGFVIDKFPISRPNLTFSTLTVSNMSPEDSSIYLCSGALNTEAFFGQGTRLTVV.

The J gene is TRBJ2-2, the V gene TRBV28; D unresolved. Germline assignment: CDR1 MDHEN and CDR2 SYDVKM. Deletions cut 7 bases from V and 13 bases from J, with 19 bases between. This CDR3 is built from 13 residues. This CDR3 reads CASKMSLGWGLFF. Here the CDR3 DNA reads TGTGCCAGCAAAATGTCTCTAGGTTGGGGGCTGTTTTTT. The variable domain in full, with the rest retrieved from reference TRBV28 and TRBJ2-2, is DVKVTQSSRYLVKRTGEKVFLECVQDMDHENMFWYRQDPGLGLRLIYFSYDVKMKEKGDIPEGYSVSREKKERFSLILESASTNQTSMYLCASKMSLGWGLFFGEGSRLTVL.

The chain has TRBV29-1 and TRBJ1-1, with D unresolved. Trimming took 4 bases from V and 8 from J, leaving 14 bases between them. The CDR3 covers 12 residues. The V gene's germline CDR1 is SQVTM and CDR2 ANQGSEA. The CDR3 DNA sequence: TGCAGCGTTGGGCTTTCCGGCGGGGAAGCTTTCTTT. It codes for CSVGLSGGEAFF.

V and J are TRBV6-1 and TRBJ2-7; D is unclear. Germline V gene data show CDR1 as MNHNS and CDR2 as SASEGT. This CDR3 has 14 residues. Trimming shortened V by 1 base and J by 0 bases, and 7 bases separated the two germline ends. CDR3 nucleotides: TGTGCCAGCAGTGAAGATAAGATCTCCTACGAGCAGTACTTC. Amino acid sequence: CASSEDKISYEQYF.

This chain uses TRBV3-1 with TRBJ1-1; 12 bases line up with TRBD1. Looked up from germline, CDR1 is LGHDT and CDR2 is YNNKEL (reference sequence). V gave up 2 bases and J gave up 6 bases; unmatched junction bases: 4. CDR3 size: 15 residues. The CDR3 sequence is CASSQRRDRGPEAFF. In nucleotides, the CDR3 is TGTGCCAGCAGCCAACGAAGGGACAGGGGGCCTGAAGCTTTCTTT.

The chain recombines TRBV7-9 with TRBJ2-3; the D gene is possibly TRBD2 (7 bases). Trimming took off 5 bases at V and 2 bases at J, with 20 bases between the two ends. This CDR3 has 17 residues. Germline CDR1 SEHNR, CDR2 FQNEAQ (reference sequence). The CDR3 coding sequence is TGTGCCAGCAGCCACTCGAGAGGGGGGGTTTACACAGATACGCAGTATTTT. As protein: CASSHSRGGVYTDTQYF.

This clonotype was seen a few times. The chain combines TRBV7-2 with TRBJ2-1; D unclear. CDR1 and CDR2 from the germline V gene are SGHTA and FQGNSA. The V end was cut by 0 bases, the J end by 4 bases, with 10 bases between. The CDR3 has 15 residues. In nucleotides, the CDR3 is TGTGCCAGCAGCTTAGCAAGGGTTCGGTACAATGAGCAGTTCTTC. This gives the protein CASSLARVRYNEQFF.

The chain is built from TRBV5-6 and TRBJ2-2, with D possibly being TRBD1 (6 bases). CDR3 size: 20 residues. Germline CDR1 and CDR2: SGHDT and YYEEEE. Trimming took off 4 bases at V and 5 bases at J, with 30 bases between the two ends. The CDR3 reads CASSRTRDIYTPKRTGELFF. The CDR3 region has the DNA TGTGCCAGCAGCCGAACCCGGGACATCTACACCCCAAAGCGGACCGGGGAGCTGTTTTTT.

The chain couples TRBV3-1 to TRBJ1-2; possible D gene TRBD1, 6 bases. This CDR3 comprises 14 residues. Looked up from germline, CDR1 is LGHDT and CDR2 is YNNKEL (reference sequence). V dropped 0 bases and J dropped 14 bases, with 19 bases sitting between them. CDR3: CASSQDRGEGGGTF. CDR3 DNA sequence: TGTGCCAGCAGCCAAGATCGAGGTGAAGGAGGGGGGACCTTC. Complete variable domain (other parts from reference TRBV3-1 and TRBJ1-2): DTAVSQTPKYLVTQMGNDKSIKCEQNLGHDTMYWYKQDSKKFLKIMFSYNNKELIINETVPNRFSPKSPDKAHLNLHINSLELGDSAVYFCASSQDRGEGGGTFGSGTRLTVV.

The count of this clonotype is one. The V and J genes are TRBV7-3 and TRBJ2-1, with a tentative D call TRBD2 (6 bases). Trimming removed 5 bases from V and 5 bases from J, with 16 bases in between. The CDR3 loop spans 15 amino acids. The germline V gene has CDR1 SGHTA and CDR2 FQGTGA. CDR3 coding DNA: TGTGCCAGCAGCCCTTCCTGGCTAGCGAACAATGAGCAGTTCTTC. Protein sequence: CASSPSWLANNEQFF. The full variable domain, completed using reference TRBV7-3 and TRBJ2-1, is GAGVSQTPSNKVTEKGKYVELRCDPISGHTALYWYRQSLGQGPEFLIYFQGTGAADDSGLPNDRFFAVRPEGSVSTLKIQRTERGDSAVYLCASSPSWLANNEQFFGPGTRLTVL.

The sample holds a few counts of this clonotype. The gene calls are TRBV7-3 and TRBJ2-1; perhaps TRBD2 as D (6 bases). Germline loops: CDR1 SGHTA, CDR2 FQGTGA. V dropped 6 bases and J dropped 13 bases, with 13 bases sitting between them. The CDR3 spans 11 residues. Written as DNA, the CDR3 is TGTGCCAGCAGTTCGGGGGTAGGACAGTTCTTC. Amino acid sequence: CASSSGVGQFF. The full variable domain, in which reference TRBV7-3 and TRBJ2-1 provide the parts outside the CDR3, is GAGVSQTPSNKVTEKGKYVELRCDPISGHTALYWYRQSLGQGPEFLIYFQGTGAADDSGLPNDRFFAVRPEGSVSTLKIQRTERGDSAVYLCASSSGVGQFFGPGTRLTVL.

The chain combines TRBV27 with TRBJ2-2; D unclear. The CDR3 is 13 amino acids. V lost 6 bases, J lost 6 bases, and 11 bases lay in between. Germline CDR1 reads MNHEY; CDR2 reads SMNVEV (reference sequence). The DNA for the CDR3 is TGTGCCAGCAGCTGGGGTACACCCGGGGAGCTGTTTTTT. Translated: CASSWGTPGELFF.

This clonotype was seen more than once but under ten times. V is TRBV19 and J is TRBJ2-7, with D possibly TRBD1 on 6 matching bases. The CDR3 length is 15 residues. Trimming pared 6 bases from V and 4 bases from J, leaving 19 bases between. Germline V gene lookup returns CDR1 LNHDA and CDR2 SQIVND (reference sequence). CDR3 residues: CASSPLQGGRYEQYF. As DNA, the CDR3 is TGTGCCAGTAGCCCCCTACAGGGTGGGAGATACGAGCAGTACTTC.

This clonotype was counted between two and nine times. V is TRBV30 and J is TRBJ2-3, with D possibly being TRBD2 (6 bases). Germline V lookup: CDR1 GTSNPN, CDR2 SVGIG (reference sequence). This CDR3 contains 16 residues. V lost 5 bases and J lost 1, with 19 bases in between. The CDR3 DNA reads TGTGCCTGGCAAAGGGTGGGCGGGACCCGCACAGATACGCAGTATTTT. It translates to CAWQRVGGTRTDTQYF.